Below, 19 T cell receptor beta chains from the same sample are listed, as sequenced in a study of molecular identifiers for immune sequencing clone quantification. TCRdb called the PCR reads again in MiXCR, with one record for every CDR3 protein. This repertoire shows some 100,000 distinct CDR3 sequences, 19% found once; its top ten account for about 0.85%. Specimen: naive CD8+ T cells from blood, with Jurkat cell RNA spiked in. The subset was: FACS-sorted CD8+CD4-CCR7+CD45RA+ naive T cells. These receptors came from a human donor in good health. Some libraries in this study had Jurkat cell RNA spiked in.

The CDR3 DNA reads TGTGCCAGCAGCGAATACCGGGACAGGGACTCCCTGGGCACTGAAGCTTTCTTT. Protein: CASSEYRDRDSLGTEAFF. The rearrangement links TRBV2 to TRBJ1-1, with 9 bases fitting TRBD1. Trimming removed 6 bases from V and 4 bases from J; junction bases left unmatched: 18. This CDR3 is 18 amino acids long. CDR1 and CDR2 from the germline V gene are SNHLY and FYNNEI.

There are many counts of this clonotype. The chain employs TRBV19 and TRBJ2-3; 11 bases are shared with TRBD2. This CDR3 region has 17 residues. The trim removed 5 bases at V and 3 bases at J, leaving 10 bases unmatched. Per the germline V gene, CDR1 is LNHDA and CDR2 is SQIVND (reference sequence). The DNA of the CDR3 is TGTGCCAGTAGTTACACCGGGACTAGCGGAAGAACAGATACGCAGTATTTT. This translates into CASSYTGTSGRTDTQYF.

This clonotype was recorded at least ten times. The CDR3 region is CATGTGGNYGYTF. The DNA for the CDR3 is TGTGCCACCGGGACAGGGGGCAACTATGGCTACACCTTC. V is TRBV27 and J is TRBJ1-2, with 12 positions matching TRBD1. CDR1 and CDR2 from the germline V gene are MNHEY and SMNVEV (reference sequence). The length of the CDR3 is 13 residues. V lost 10 bases, J lost 2 bases, and 2 bases stayed unmatched.

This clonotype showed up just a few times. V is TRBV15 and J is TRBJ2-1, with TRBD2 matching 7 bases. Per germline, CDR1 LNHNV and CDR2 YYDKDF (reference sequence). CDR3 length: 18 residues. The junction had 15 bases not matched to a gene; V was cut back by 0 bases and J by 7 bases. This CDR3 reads CATSRDKGLPASPNEQFF. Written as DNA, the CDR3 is TGTGCCACCAGCAGAGATAAGGGACTACCGGCGTCCCCTAATGAGCAGTTCTTC.

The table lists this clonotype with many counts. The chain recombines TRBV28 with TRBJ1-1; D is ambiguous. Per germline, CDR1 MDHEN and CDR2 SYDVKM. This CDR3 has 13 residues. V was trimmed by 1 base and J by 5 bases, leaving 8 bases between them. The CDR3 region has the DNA TGTGCCAGCAGTTTATTGGTCGGGACTGAAGCTTTCTTT. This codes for CASSLLVGTEAFF.

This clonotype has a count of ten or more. The CDR3, as DNA: TGCAGTGCTAGAGAAACAGGGTACAACACTGAAGCTTTCTTT. Protein product: CSARETGYNTEAFF. The chain carries TRBV20-1 and TRBJ1-1, with D possibly TRBD1 on 6 matching bases. Per germline, CDR1 DFQATT and CDR2 SNEGSKA (reference sequence). The CDR3 consists of 14 residues. V lost 0 bases to trimming and J lost 2 bases, with 10 bases between them.

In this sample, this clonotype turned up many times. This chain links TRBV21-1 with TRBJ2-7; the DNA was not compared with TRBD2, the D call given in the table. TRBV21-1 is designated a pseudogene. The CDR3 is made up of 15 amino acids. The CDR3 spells CASGKGPEGNDEQYF. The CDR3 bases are TGTGCCAGCGGCAAGGGTCCGGAGGGAAACGACGAGCAGTACTTC.

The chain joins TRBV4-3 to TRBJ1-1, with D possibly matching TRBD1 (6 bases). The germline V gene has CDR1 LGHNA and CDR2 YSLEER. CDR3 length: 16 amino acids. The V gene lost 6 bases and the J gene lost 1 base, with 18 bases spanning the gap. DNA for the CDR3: TGCGCCAGCAGACCCCGGCGGGGGGACACGAACACTGAAGCTTTCTTT. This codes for CASRPRRGDTNTEAFF.

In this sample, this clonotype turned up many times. The CDR3, as DNA: TGCGCCACCGGTCGGACCAGCACAGATACGCAGTATTTT. Protein sequence: CATGRTSTDTQYF. The gene calls are TRBV5-1 and TRBJ2-3, with D hard to call. Between the trimmed V and J ends, which lost 9 bases and 0 bases, there was a span of 11 bases. The germline gives CDR1 SGHRS, CDR2 YFSETQ. This CDR3 is built from 13 residues. Drawing the rest from reference TRBV5-1 and TRBJ2-3, the complete variable domain is KAGVTQTPRYLIKTRGQQVTLSCSPISGHRSVSWYQQTPGQGLQFLFEYFSETQRNKGNFPGRFSGRQFSNSRSEMNVSTLELGDSALYLCATGRTSTDTQYFGPGTRLTVL.

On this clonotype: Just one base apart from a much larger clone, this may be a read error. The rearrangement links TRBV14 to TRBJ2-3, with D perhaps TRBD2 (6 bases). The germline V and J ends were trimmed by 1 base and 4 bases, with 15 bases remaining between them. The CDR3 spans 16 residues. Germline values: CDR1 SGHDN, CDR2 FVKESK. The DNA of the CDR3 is TGTGCCAGCAGCCAAGGGGGCGGGGTAGTCGCAGATACGCAGTATTTT. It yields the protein CASSQGGGVVADTQYF.

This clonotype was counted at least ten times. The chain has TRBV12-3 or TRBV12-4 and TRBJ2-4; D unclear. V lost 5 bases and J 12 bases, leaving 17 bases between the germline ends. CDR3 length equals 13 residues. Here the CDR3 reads CASSPQIRADQYF. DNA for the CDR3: TGTGCCAGCAGTCCCCAAATTAGGGCGGATCAGTACTTC.

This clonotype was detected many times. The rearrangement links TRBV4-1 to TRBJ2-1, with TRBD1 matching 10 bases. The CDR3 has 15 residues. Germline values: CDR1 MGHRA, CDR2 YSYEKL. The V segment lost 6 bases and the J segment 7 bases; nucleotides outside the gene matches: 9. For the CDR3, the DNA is TGCGCCAGCAGACTAGGGACAGGGGCCTTGAATGAGCAGTTCTTC. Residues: CASRLGTGALNEQFF.

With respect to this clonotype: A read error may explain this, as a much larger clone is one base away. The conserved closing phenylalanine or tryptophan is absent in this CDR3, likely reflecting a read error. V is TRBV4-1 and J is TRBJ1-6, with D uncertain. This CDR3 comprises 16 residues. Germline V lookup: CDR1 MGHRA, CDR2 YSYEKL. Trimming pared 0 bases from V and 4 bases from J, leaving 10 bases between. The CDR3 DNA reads TGCGCCAGCAGCCAAGACAGTAAAATTTATAATTCACCCCTCCACCTT. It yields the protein CASSQDSKIYNSPLHL.

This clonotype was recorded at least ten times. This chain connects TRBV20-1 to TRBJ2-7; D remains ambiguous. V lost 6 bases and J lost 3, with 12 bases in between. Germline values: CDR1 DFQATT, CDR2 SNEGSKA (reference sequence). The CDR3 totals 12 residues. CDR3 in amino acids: CSASDRRYEQYF. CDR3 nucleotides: TGCAGTGCCAGCGACCGACGCTACGAGCAGTACTTC.

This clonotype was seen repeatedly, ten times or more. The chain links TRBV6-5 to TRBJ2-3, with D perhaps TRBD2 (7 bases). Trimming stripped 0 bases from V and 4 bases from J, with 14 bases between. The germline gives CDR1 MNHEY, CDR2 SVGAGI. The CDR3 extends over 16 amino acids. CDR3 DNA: TGTGCCAGCAGTTACTCGAGTGGGGGGGGCGCAGATACGCAGTATTTT. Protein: CASSYSSGGGADTQYF.

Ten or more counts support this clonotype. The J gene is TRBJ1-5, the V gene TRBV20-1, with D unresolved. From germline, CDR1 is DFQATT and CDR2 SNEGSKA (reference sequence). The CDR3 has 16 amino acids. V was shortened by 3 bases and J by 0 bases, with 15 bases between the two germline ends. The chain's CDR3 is CSASVSRDYSNQPQHF. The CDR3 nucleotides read TGCAGTGCTAGTGTCTCCAGAGACTATAGCAATCAGCCCCAGCATTTT.

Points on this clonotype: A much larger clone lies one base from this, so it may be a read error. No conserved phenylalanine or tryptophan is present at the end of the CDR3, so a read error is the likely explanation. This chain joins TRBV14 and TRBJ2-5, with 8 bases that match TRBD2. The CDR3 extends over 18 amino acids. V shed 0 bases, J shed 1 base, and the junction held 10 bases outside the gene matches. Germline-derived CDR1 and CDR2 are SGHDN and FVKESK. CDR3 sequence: CASSQDLGAGGLQETQYS. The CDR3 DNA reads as TGTGCCAGCAGCCAAGATCTCGGGGCGGGAGGACTCCAAGAGACCCAGTACTCC.

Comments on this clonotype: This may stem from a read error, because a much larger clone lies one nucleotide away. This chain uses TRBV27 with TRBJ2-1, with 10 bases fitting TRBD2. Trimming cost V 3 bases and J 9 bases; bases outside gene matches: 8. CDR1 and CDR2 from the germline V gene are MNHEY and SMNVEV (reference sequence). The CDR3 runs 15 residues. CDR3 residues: CASSFSGGPVSEQFF. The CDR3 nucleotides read TGTGCCAGCAGTTTTAGCGGGGGGCCCGTCAGTGAGCAGTTCTTC.

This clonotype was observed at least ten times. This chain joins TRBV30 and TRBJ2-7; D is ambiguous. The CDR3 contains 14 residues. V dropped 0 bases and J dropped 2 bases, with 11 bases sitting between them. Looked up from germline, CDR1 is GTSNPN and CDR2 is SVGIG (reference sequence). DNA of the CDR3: TGTGCCTGGAGTGTAGTAGGTCCGACCTACGAGCAGTACTTC. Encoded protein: CAWSVVGPTYEQYF.